This TCR beta chain stems from a study of blood T cell repertoires in COVID-19 (TCRdb year 2020). Study-wide context: The collaborator samples originated in the United States, Italy and Spain and spanned the acute and convalescent phases of COVID-19. The prospective study material was composed of cDNA or gDNA derived from T cells, B-cell-depleted T cells, or PBMCs. Subjects who had been exposed to COVID-19, were actively infected with it, or had recovered from it provided the deeply sampled blood TCRbeta repertoires that made up the dataset. The repertoires were released in a freely available public database intended as a resource for research on the immune response to SARS-CoV-2. The samples were drawn from two sources: the first 160 participants of the ongoing ImmuneRACE study, and 950 to 1,500 subjects contributed by 6 global collaborators. Nearly every sample came with metadata listing a de-identified subject ID, COVID-19 status, age in years and sex. Where available, HLA class I and class II types were taken from metadata supplied by the sample provider and were not determined by assay-based typing.

Including cysteine and phenylalanine, the CDR3 has 16 amino acids. Only CDR3 DNA remains: 48 bases, in frame from the first base. Between the V and J ends, shortened by 3 bases and 6 bases respectively, the junction contains 21 bases. The germline V gene provides CDR1 SGHRS and CDR2 YFSETQ. To note about this clone: The target of this receptor is not known. Per-nucleotide qualities are absent, and no much larger clonotype sits a single base away.

TCRbeta CDR3 regions were amplified from genomic DNA using the immunoSEQ Assay, a bias-controlled multiplex PCR. Per the authors' processing: Nucleated cell counts per sample were estimated from amplification of reference gene primers within the assay. Sequence reads were collapsed and filtered to measure the absolute abundance of every unique TCRbeta CDR3 rearrangement. For each sample, productive Simpson clonality was calculated as the square root of Simpson's diversity index over productive rearrangements. The table was pulled from immuneACCESS by TCRdb, which kept in-frame rearrangements only. Such tables lose some clones; where checked, under half of the loss comes from unresolved V genes, and the rest has no known cause. That table furnishes V, J and clone size, whereas the DNA furnished D and trimming. In this sample the table shows over 250,000 clones, around nine tenths of which occur a single time. Of the sample, around 13% is held by the ten largest clones.

The collaborating institutions used their own protocols to collect whole blood in K2EDTA tubes. For TCRbeta analysis, collaborators shipped samples in one of three forms: frozen whole blood, isolated PBMCs, or DNA extracted from either of those sample types. Paper-wide results and their limitations: Clinical and demographic metadata were provided uncurated, with the amount varying by source and participant.

The sequenced sample was peripheral blood. This chain joins TRBV5-1 to TRBJ1-2, with no reliable assignment of the D segment. The sequence derives from an older woman with acute or convalescent COVID-19. The DNA sequence follows: TGCGCCAGCAGCTCTAGTCCCCAAAGCCCCTTGAATGGCTACACCTTC. Protein translation: CASSSSPQSPLNGYTF.